The 29 T cell receptor beta chains below all came from one sample that was sequenced in a study of cytomegalovirus exposure and HLA in healthy donors. Only in-frame clones appear in the TCRdb table, and some are missing; sequencing was by immunoSEQ multiplex PCR. The sample lists some 240,000 clones; less than 90% were seen once. Sequences were obtained from PBMCs. All receptors come from a woman in her late teens or twenties in good health and CMV-seronegative.

The chain uses TRBV7-9 and TRBJ2-1, with TRBD2 identical over 11 bases. The CDR3 totals 15 residues. V was clipped by 3 bases and J by 7 bases; unmatched bases: 5. CDR1 is SEHNR and CDR2 is FQNEAQ in the germline V gene (reference sequence). The CDR3 DNA sequence: TGTGCCAGCAGCTTCTTAGCGGGAGGGCCTAATGAGCAGTTCTTC. Translation: CASSFLAGGPNEQFF.

The chain carries TRBV27 and TRBJ1-5; 7 positions match TRBD1. Germline lookup yields CDR1 MNHEY and CDR2 SMNVEV (reference sequence). The trim removed 4 bases at V and 0 bases at J, leaving 6 bases unmatched. This CDR3 has 16 amino acids. The CDR3 here is CASSSGTEPSNQPQHF. CDR3 DNA: TGTGCCAGCAGTTCAGGGACAGAGCCTAGCAATCAGCCCCAGCATTTT.

The chain employs TRBV6-6 and TRBJ1-6; maybe TRBD1 (5 bases). This CDR3 contains 16 residues. Trimming stripped 6 bases from V and 6 bases from J, with 18 bases between. The germline gives CDR1 MNHNY, CDR2 SVGAGI (reference sequence). CDR3 protein: CASRLTAANSNSPLHF. The CDR3 nucleotides read TGTGCCAGCAGACTGACAGCCGCGAACTCTAATTCACCCCTCCACTTT.

The chain uses TRBV6-5 and TRBJ1-2, with TRBD1 identical over 7 bases. Germline trimming cut 5 bases from V and 3 bases from J; bases unmatched to any gene: 9. This CDR3 comprises 15 residues. Germline V gene lookup returns CDR1 MNHEY and CDR2 SVGAGI. Here the CDR3 DNA reads TGTGCCAGCAGTCGAGGGGGCGGGATTCACTATGGCTACACCTTC. Protein: CASSRGGGIHYGYTF.

The chain joins TRBV5-4 to TRBJ2-1; 8 bases align to TRBD1. The CDR3 is 19 amino acids. The V gene's germline CDR1 is SGHNT and CDR2 YYREEE (reference sequence). Trimming cost V 5 bases and J 8 bases; bases outside gene matches: 24. CDR3 loop: CASRPETGQGRAVLDEQFF. Written as DNA, the CDR3 is TGTGCCAGCAGACCAGAGACAGGACAGGGCCGGGCTGTATTGGATGAGCAGTTCTTC.

A word on this clone: This could be a read error, since a much larger clone is one nucleotide away. The chain recombines TRBV6-1 with TRBJ2-2; either TRBD1 or TRBD2 may supply D (5 bases each). V lost 6 bases, J lost 1 base, and 12 bases lay in between. In germline, CDR1 is MNHNS, CDR2 SASEGT. The CDR3 spans 15 residues. CDR3 nucleotide sequence: TGTGCCAGCAGCCCCGGGACGGGGAACACCGGGGAGCTGTTTTTT. It is translated as CASSPGTGNTGELFF.

The rearrangement uses TRBV30 and TRBJ1-3; tentatively, D is TRBD1 (5 bases). Trimming stripped 0 bases from V and 0 bases from J, with 18 bases between. Germline CDR1 and CDR2: GTSNPN and SVGIG (reference sequence). The CDR3 length is 18 residues. The CDR3 nucleotides read TGTGCCTGGAGTGTCATATCATTCGCAGGGAGCTCTGGAAACACCATATATTTT. It is translated as CAWSVISFAGSSGNTIYF. The full variable domain, its missing parts supplied by reference TRBV30 and TRBJ1-3, is SQTIHQWPATLVQPVGSPLSLECTVEGTSNPNLYWYRQAAGRGLQLLFYSVGIGQISSEVPQNLSASRPQDRQFILSSKKLLLSDSGFYLCAWSVISFAGSSGNTIYFGEGSWLTVV.

The V call is TRBV5-1, the J call TRBJ2-3; 12 positions agree with TRBD2. CDR1 is SGHRS, CDR2 YFSETQ, per germline. The CDR3 spans 15 residues. The ends lost 5 bases at V and 3 bases at J; junction bases unmatched: 4. This CDR3 reads CASSTSGRSTDTQYF. For the CDR3, the DNA is TGCGCCAGCAGTACTAGCGGGAGGTCGACAGATACGCAGTATTTT.

This chain links TRBV19 with TRBJ2-1; D gene uncertain. This CDR3 has 15 amino acids. CDR1 and CDR2 from the germline V gene are LNHDA and SQIVND (reference sequence). V was shortened by 9 bases and J by 1 base, with 16 bases between the two germline ends. CDR3 sequence: CASRVGDWSYNEQFF. The CDR3, as DNA: TGTGCCAGCCGGGTGGGTGACTGGTCCTACAATGAGCAGTTCTTC. Filled out from reference TRBV19 and TRBJ2-1, the complete variable domain reads DGGITQSPKYLFRKEGQNVTLSCEQNLNHDAMYWYRQDPGQGLRLIYYSQIVNDFQKGDIAEGYSVSREKKESFPLTVTSAQKNPTAFYLCASRVGDWSYNEQFFGPGTRLTVL.

This chain connects TRBV9 to TRBJ2-2, with TRBD2 matching over 10 bases. CDR1 and CDR2 from the germline V gene are SGDLS and YYNGEE. Trimming cost V 3 bases and J 5 bases; bases outside gene matches: 7. The CDR3 loop spans 16 amino acids. The CDR3 here is CASSETSGHGTGELFF. As DNA, the CDR3 is TGTGCCAGCAGCGAGACTAGCGGGCACGGGACCGGGGAGCTGTTTTTT.

This chain joins TRBV7-9 and TRBJ2-3; perhaps TRBD1 as D (5 bases). V dropped 2 bases and J dropped 6 bases, with 9 bases sitting between them. The CDR3 totals 13 residues. Germline V lookup: CDR1 SEHNR, CDR2 FQNEAQ (reference sequence). CDR3 sequence: CASSLQGPDTQYF. CDR3 in DNA: TGTGCCAGCAGCTTACAGGGTCCCGATACGCAGTATTTT.

This chain connects TRBV10-3 to TRBJ1-1; D unresolved. Trimming took 6 bases from V and 0 from J, leaving 14 bases between them. The CDR3 spans 15 residues. Germline V gene sequence: CDR1 ENHRY, CDR2 SYGVKD. CDR3 in DNA: TGTGCCATCAGGGGGTCGCGTAACATGAACACTGAAGCTTTCTTT. Protein product: CAIRGSRNMNTEAFF.

The chain is built from TRBV19 and TRBJ1-5; perhaps TRBD1 as D (5 bases). Per the germline V gene, CDR1 is LNHDA and CDR2 is SQIVND (reference sequence). V lost 3 bases and J lost 6, with 12 bases in between. CDR3 length: 14 residues. The CDR3 spells CASSMGQGSQPQHF. The CDR3 coding sequence is TGTGCCAGTAGTATGGGCCAGGGTAGTCAGCCCCAGCATTTT. Looking up the rest from reference TRBV19 and TRBJ1-5 gives the full variable domain: DGGITQSPKYLFRKEGQNVTLSCEQNLNHDAMYWYRQDPGQGLRLIYYSQIVNDFQKGDIAEGYSVSREKKESFPLTVTSAQKNPTAFYLCASSMGQGSQPQHFGDGTRLSIL.

The genes are TRBV19 and TRBJ1-2; the D is unclear. This CDR3 has 15 residues. Trimming stripped 7 bases from V and 3 bases from J, with 18 bases between. The germline CDR1 and CDR2 sequences are LNHDA and SQIVND (reference sequence). The CDR3 nucleotides are TGTGCCAGTACTCCCGGCCCCCAGGCATACTATGGCTACACCTTC. It specifies CASTPGPQAYYGYTF.

V and J are TRBV29-1 and TRBJ2-3, with D unresolved. This CDR3 contains 12 residues. CDR1 and CDR2 (germline): SQVTM, ANQGSEA. CDR3 in DNA: TGCAGTGACCGTTTTGGGACAGATACGCAGTATTTT. It encodes CSDRFGTDTQYF.

The chain links TRBV4-1 to TRBJ1-2; D gene ambiguous. Germline V gene sequence: CDR1 MGHRA, CDR2 YSYEKL. V lost 8 bases, J lost 3 bases, and 7 bases lay in between. The CDR3 totals 11 residues. CDR3 sequence reads: CASRGDYGYTF. The CDR3, as DNA: TGCGCCAGCCGTGGGGACTATGGCTACACCTTC.

The genes are TRBV6-1 and TRBJ2-1; perhaps TRBD1 as D (7 bases). Between the trimmed V and J ends, which lost 5 bases and 3 bases, there was a span of 11 bases. Germline CDR1 is MNHNS and CDR2 is SASEGT. The CDR3 spans 14 residues. CDR3 residues: CASSPQGGYNEQFF. CDR3 coding DNA: TGTGCCAGCAGTCCCCAGGGGGGCTACAATGAGCAGTTCTTC.

The CDR3 nucleotides read TGTGCCAGTAGACGCCAGGCTGCGAACACCGGGGAGCTGTTTTTT. This translates into CASRRQAANTGELFF. The rearrangement uses TRBV6-6 and TRBJ2-2; no definite D call. CDR3 length: 15 residues. The germline V and J ends were trimmed by 9 bases and 0 bases, with 14 bases remaining between them. Germline lookup yields CDR1 MNHNY and CDR2 SVGAGI (reference sequence).

V usage is TRBV18 and J usage is TRBJ2-6; a possible D gene is TRBD2 (5 bases). The V end lost 6 bases, the J end lost 2 bases, and 11 bases lay between the germline ends. The CDR3 runs 15 residues. Per germline, CDR1 KGHSH and CDR2 LQKENI. The CDR3 is CASSALGAGANVLTF. CDR3 nucleotides: TGTGCCAGCTCGGCCCTCGGGGCTGGGGCCAACGTCCTGACTTTC.

This clone was detected only once. The V gene is TRBV6-5, the J gene TRBJ2-3; no clear D. The CDR3 runs to 13 residues. Germline CDR1 reads MNHEY; CDR2 reads SVGAGI. V was trimmed by 2 bases and J by 2 bases, leaving 5 bases between them. In DNA, the CDR3 is TGTGCCAGCAGTTACCTAGACACAGATACGCAGTATTTT. This encodes CASSYLDTDTQYF.

A single count supports this clone. The chain uses TRBV4-2 and TRBJ1-5; a weak D match, TRBD1 (6 bases). Germline V gives CDR1 LGHNA, CDR2 YNFKEQ. The CDR3 runs 13 residues. Trimming stripped 2 bases from V and 4 bases from J, with 6 bases between. The DNA of the CDR3 is TGTGCCAGCAGCCAACAGGGGAATCAGCCCCAGCATTTT. Translating it yields CASSQQGNQPQHF.

This chain uses TRBV30 with TRBJ2-1; a weak D match, TRBD2 (7 bases). V was cut by 3 bases and J by 6 bases, with 18 bases left in between. The CDR3 contains 15 residues. Germline assignment: CDR1 GTSNPN and CDR2 SVGIG (reference sequence). This chain's CDR3 is CAWSGPRGGVNEQFF. CDR3 DNA sequence: TGTGCCTGGAGCGGACCGAGGGGGGGGGTCAATGAGCAGTTCTTC.

V gene TRBV5-1 combines with J gene TRBJ2-7, with 10 bases matching TRBD2. There are 15 residues in the CDR3. Germline values: CDR1 SGHRS, CDR2 YFSETQ. V trimming: 0 bases; J trimming: 4 bases; junction bases outside the gene matches: 4. The CDR3 sequence: CASSLETSGWYEQYF. In DNA form, the CDR3 reads TGCGCCAGCAGCTTGGAGACTAGCGGGTGGTACGAGCAGTACTTC.

The chain recombines TRBV2 with TRBJ2-3; no clear D. V was clipped by 5 bases and J by 4 bases, with 10 bases between them. Looked up from germline, CDR1 is SNHLY and CDR2 is FYNNEI. The CDR3 loop spans 13 amino acids. The CDR3 sequence is CASSQFAPDTQYF. The CDR3 DNA sequence: TGTGCCAGCAGTCAGTTTGCTCCAGATACGCAGTATTTT.

CDR3 DNA sequence: TGTGCCAGCAGCTTAGCTGGGCGGAATGGCTACACCTTC. It translates to CASSLAGRNGYTF. This chain links TRBV13 with TRBJ1-2, with unresolved D. The V gene's germline CDR1 is PRHDT and CDR2 FYEKMQ (reference sequence). Trimming removed 1 base from V and 6 bases from J, with 9 bases in between. The length of the CDR3 is 13 residues.

This chain joins TRBV10-3 and TRBJ2-1; D remains unclear. This CDR3 region has 13 residues. Deletions cut 4 bases from V and 5 bases from J, with 9 bases between. CDR1 ENHRY and CDR2 SYGVKD come from the germline V gene. DNA for the CDR3: TGTGCCATCAGTGGAAACCTCGACAATGAGCAGTTCTTC. Amino acids: CAISGNLDNEQFF.

The CDR3 here is CSTGTYEQYF. DNA for the CDR3: TGTAGCACAGGGACCTACGAGCAGTACTTC. This chain uses TRBV28 with TRBJ2-7; D may be TRBD1 (6 bases). The CDR3 runs to 10 residues. Germline CDR1 reads MDHEN; CDR2 reads SYDVKM.

V usage is TRBV19 and J usage is TRBJ1-1; D is possibly TRBD1 (5 bases). This CDR3 is built from 14 residues. Per the germline V gene, CDR1 is LNHDA and CDR2 is SQIVND (reference sequence). Between the trimmed V and J ends, which lost 6 bases and 1 base, there was a span of 12 bases. The CDR3 bases are TGTGCCAGTAGGGACATGGATTCGAACACTGAAGCTTTCTTT. Its translation is CASRDMDSNTEAFF.

The gene calls are TRBV27 and TRBJ2-1, with 7 bases that match TRBD2. Germline trimming cut 5 bases from V and 8 bases from J; bases unmatched to any gene: 12. This CDR3 is built from 15 residues. Germline V lookup: CDR1 MNHEY, CDR2 SMNVEV (reference sequence). The CDR3 is CASSVWPPREDEQFF. The CDR3 DNA follows: TGTGCCAGCAGTGTTTGGCCACCCCGGGAGGATGAGCAGTTCTTC.